This entry is about one TCR beta chain. Its antigen is not known. A multiplex PCR was run with 60 Vbeta primers and 13 Jbeta primers. Method: immunoSEQ multiplex PCR; TCRdb's copy keeps in-frame clones and lacks some. The sample lists approximately 100,000 clones, approximately 82% occurring once. The data stem from a study of cytomegalovirus exposure and HLA in healthy donors. CDR1 MNHNS and CDR2 SASEGT come from the germline V gene. The CDR3 covers 13 residues. Losses at the gene ends were 7 bases for V and 7 bases for J; bases not matched to a gene: 4. General study points: Cytomegalovirus-associated TCR beta chains were listed, numbering roughly 150.

Sequencing was carried out using PBMCs. This chain connects TRBV6-1 to TRBJ2-6, with 7 bases matching TRBD1. The source of this sequence is a woman aged 18-30 years in good health and CMV-seronegative. The CDR3 region has the DNA TGTGCCAGCACCCGACAGGGAGCCAACGTCCTGACTTTC. It specifies CASTRQGANVLTF.